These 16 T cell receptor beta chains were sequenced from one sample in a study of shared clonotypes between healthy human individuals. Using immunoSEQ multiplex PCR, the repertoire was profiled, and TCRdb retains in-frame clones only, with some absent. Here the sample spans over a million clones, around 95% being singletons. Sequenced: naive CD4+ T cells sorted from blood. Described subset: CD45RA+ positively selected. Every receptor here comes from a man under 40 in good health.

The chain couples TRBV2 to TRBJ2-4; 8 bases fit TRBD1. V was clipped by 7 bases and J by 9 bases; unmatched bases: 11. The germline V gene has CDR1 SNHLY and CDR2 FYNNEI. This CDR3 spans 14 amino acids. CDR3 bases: TGTGCCAGCAAATCAACCGGGACAGGCCCCATTCAGTACTTC. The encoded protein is CASKSTGTGPIQYF.

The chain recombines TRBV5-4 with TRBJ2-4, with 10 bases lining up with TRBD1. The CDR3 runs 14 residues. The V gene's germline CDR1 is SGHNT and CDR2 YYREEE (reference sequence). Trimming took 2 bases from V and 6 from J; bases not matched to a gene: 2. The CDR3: CASSFWDRGNIQYF. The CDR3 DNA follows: TGTGCCAGCAGCTTTTGGGACAGGGGAAACATTCAGTACTTC.

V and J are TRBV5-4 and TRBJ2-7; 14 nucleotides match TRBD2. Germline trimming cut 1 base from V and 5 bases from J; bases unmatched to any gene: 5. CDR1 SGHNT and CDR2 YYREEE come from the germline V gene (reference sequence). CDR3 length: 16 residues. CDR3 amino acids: CASSLWTSGRFDEQYF. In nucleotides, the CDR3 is TGTGCCAGCAGCTTGTGGACTAGCGGGAGGTTTGACGAGCAGTACTTC.

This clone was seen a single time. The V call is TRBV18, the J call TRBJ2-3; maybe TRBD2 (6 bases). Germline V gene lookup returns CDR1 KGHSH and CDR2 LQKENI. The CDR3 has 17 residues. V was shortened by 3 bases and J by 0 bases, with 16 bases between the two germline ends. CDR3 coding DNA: TGTGCCAGCTCACCGCTTTTTATCGGGAGTAGCACAGATACGCAGTATTTT. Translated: CASSPLFIGSSTDTQYF.

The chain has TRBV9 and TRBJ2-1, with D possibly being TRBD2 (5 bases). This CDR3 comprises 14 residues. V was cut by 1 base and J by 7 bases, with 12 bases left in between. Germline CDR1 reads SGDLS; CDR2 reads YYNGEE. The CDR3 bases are TGTGCCAGCAGCGTAACGACTACCGGAAATGAGCAGTTCTTC. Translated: CASSVTTTGNEQFF.

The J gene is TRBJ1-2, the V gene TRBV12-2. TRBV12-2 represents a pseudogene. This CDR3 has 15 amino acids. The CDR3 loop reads CASRNPWGTNYGYTF. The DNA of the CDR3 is TGTGCAAGTCGCAACCCTTGGGGGACGAACTATGGCTACACCTTC.

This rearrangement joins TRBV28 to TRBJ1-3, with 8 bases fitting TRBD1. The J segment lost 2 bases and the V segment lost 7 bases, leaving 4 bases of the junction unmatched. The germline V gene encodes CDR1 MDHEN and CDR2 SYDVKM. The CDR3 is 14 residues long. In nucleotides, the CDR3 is TGTGCCAGCATGAGGGGACAGGCTGGAAACACCATATATTTT. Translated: CASMRGQAGNTIYF.

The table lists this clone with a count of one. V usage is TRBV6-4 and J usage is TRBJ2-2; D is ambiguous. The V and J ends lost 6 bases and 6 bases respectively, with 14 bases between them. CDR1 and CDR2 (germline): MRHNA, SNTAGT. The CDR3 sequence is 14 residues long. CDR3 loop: CASRPNGWSGELFF. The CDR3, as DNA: TGTGCCAGCAGACCGAATGGCTGGTCCGGGGAGCTGTTTTTT.

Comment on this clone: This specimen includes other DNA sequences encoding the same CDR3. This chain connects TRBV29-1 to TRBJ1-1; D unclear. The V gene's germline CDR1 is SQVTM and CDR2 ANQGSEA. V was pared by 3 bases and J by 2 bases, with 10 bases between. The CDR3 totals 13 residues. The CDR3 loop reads CSVERQLNTEAFF. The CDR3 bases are TGCAGCGTTGAGCGCCAGTTAAACACTGAAGCTTTCTTT.

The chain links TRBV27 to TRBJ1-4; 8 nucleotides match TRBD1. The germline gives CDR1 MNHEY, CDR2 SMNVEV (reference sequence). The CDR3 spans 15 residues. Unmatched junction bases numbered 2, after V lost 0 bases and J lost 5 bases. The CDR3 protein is CASSLSGQGNEKLFF. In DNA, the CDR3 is TGTGCCAGCAGTTTATCAGGACAGGGAAATGAAAAACTGTTTTTT.

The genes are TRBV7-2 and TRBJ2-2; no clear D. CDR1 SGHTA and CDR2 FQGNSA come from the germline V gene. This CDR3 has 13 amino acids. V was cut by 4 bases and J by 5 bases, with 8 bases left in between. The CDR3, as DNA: TGTGCCAGCAGCTCGTTGCCAACCGGGGAGCTGTTTTTT. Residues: CASSSLPTGELFF. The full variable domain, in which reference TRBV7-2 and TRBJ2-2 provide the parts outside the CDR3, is GAGVSQSPSNKVTEKGKDVELRCDPISGHTALYWYRQSLGQGLEFLIYFQGNSAPDKSGLPSDRFSAERTGGSVSTLTIQRTQQEDSAVYLCASSSLPTGELFFGEGSRLTVL.

In DNA form, the CDR3 reads TGTGCCAGCAGTAGGGCTAGCGGATTCACAGATACGCAGTATTTT. Encoded protein: CASSRASGFTDTQYF. The chain recombines TRBV2 with TRBJ2-3, with 7 bases fitting TRBD2. CDR3 length equals 15 residues. Germline V gene sequence: CDR1 SNHLY, CDR2 FYNNEI. The junction had 7 bases not matched to a gene; V was cut back by 5 bases and J by 2 bases.

The CDR3 region has the DNA TGTGCCAGCAGTCGAATCGGGAACTACAATGAGCAGTTCTTC. This sequence encodes CASSRIGNYNEQFF. The chain couples TRBV27 to TRBJ2-1; TRBD2 is a possible D gene (5 bases). CDR3 length: 14 amino acids. Trimming stripped 5 bases from V and 3 bases from J, with 11 bases between. Germline V gene lookup returns CDR1 MNHEY and CDR2 SMNVEV (reference sequence).

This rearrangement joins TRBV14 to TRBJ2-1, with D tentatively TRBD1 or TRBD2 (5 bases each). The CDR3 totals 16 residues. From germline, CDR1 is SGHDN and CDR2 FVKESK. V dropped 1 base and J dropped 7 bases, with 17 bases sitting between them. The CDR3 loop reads CASSQGGALDYNEQFF. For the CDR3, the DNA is TGTGCCAGCAGCCAAGGAGGGGCTCTAGACTATAATGAGCAGTTCTTC.

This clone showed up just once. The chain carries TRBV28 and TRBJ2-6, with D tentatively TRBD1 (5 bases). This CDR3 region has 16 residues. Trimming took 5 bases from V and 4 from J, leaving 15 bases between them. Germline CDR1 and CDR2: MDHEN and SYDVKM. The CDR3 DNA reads TGTGCCAGCAGTAGTTGGAAAGGGGTAGGGGCCAACGTCCTGACTTTC. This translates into CASSSWKGVGANVLTF.

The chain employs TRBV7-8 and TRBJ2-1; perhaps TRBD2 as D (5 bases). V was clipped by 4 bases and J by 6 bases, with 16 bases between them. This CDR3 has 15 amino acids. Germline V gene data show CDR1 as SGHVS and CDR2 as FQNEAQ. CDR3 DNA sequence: TGTGCCAGCAGCTCAACTAGGCCGACCTTCAATGAGCAGTTCTTC. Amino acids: CASSSTRPTFNEQFF.